These 20 T cell receptor beta chains originate from one sample sequenced in a study of beta chain features in type 1 diabetes. The entirety of the isolated RNA underwent reverse transcription, so expressed TCRB transcripts were sequenced. Method: immunoSEQ multiplex PCR; TCRdb's copy keeps in-frame clones and lacks some. The sample has roughly 310,000 clones; approximately 10% are singletons. The sample comprised naive CD4+ T cells from blood. The receptor source for this set is a woman aged 25 to 39 in good health.

The rearrangement links TRBV11-2 to TRBJ2-1, with 7 nucleotides matching TRBD2. Trimming removed 2 bases from V and 9 bases from J; junction bases left unmatched: 10. The CDR3 spans 15 residues. Germline assignment: CDR1 SGHAT and CDR2 FQNNGV. The CDR3 region is CASSLYPSGTAEQFF. The DNA for the CDR3 is TGTGCCAGCAGCTTATACCCTAGCGGTACGGCTGAGCAGTTCTTC.

The rearrangement joins TRBV28 to TRBJ2-3; a possible D gene is TRBD2 (6 bases). The CDR3 runs 14 residues. Trimming stripped 6 bases from V and 1 base from J, with 11 bases between. Germline V gene sequence: CDR1 MDHEN, CDR2 SYDVKM. This chain's CDR3 is CASRNSGRTDTQYF. In DNA form, the CDR3 reads TGTGCCAGCAGGAATAGCGGACGCACAGATACGCAGTATTTT.

The gene calls are TRBV9 and TRBJ2-1; TRBD2 matches 9 bases. This CDR3 is 15 amino acids long. From germline, CDR1 is SGDLS and CDR2 YYNGEE. The ends lost 0 bases at V and 7 bases at J; junction bases unmatched: 5. The CDR3 DNA is TGTGCCAGCAGCGTAGAACTAGCGGGTGAAAATGAGCAGTTCTTC. Its protein is CASSVELAGENEQFF.

This clone was observed a few times. CDR3 nucleotide sequence: TGCAGCGTTGAACCTAGCGGGAGGCAGCTCTACAATGAGCAGTTCTTC. Translation: CSVEPSGRQLYNEQFF. This chain links TRBV29-1 with TRBJ2-1; 11 nucleotides match TRBD2. The V segment lost 2 bases and the J segment 3 bases; nucleotides outside the gene matches: 6. The CDR3 runs to 16 residues. Germline V CDR1 and CDR2: SQVTM, ANQGSEA.

A few counts support this clone. The chain joins TRBV7-3 to TRBJ2-5, with 7 positions matching TRBD2. The ends lost 5 bases at V and 7 bases at J; junction bases unmatched: 7. Germline values: CDR1 SGHTA, CDR2 FQGTGA. The CDR3 is made up of 13 amino acids. In DNA, the CDR3 is TGTGCCAGCAGCGCGGGGGTAGCAGGGACCCAGTACTTC. Translating it yields CASSAGVAGTQYF.

On this clone itself: Germline is not matched at one junction end, which may reflect a read error. V is TRBV7-7 and J is TRBJ2-3; 7 bases map to TRBD1. The CDR3 length is 13 residues. Germline V gives CDR1 SSHAT, CDR2 FNYEAQ (reference sequence). Here the CDR3 reads CASSPTGPDTQYF. Written as DNA, the CDR3 is TGTGCTAGCAGCCCGACAGGGCCAGATACGCAGTATTTT.

This clone was found a few times. The CDR3 nucleotides are TGTGCCAGCAGCGCCTCACTAGCGGGAGGATACGAGCAGTACTTC. Translation: CASSASLAGGYEQYF. The rearrangement joins TRBV4-2 to TRBJ2-7; 12 nucleotides line up with TRBD2. This CDR3 is 15 amino acids long. Germline CDR1 is LGHNA and CDR2 is YNFKEQ. V lost 5 bases and J lost 4; bases outside the gene matches: 6.

In this sample, this clone turned up a few times. The CDR3 nucleotides read TGTGCCAGCAGTGTACCGGGACAGGGACCTGATCGGAAGTTGGGCTACACCTTC. Translated, it gives CASSVPGQGPDRKLGYTF. This chain uses TRBV28 with TRBJ1-2; 9 nucleotides match TRBD1. Germline lookup yields CDR1 MDHEN and CDR2 SYDVKM. CDR3 length: 18 amino acids. V lost 5 bases, J lost 8 bases, and 21 bases stayed unmatched.

This clone has only a few counts. The genes are TRBV14 and TRBJ2-5; D remains ambiguous. V was trimmed by 4 bases and J by 5 bases, leaving 11 bases between them. Germline V gene lookup returns CDR1 SGHDN and CDR2 FVKESK. The CDR3 runs 13 residues. Here the CDR3 DNA reads TGTGCCAGCAGCCCGAGGAGCTTGGAGACCCAGTACTTC. Translated: CASSPRSLETQYF.

Details on this clone: Other DNA sequences within the sample encode an identical CDR3. The chain carries TRBV18 and TRBJ2-7; unclear D gene. In germline, CDR1 is KGHSH, CDR2 LQKENI. Trimming removed 2 bases at V and 2 bases at J, with 4 bases between. This CDR3 has 12 residues. The DNA of the CDR3 is TGTGCCAGCTCACCAGTAACCTACGAGCAGTACTTC. Its translation is CASSPVTYEQYF.

On this clone: Compared with germline, one end of the junction differs, possibly owing to a read error. The CDR3 nucleotides read TGCAGCGTTGAGCCCCTCCCCGAGGTAGCGGGGGAATCTCTCTTC. Translated, it gives CSVEPLPEVAGESLF. The chain has TRBV29-1 and TRBJ2-1, with 9 bases that match TRBD2. CDR3 size: 15 residues. Germline loops: CDR1 SQVTM, CDR2 ANQGSEA.

V usage is TRBV7-4 and J usage is TRBJ2-1; perhaps TRBD1 as D (5 bases). The CDR3 extends over 14 amino acids. The V gene's germline CDR1 is SGHVT and CDR2 SQSDAQ. Trimming removed 5 bases at V and 4 bases at J, with 12 bases between. CDR3 loop: CASSAGIYYNEQFF. The CDR3 DNA reads TGTGCCAGCAGCGCAGGGATTTATTACAATGAGCAGTTCTTC.

The rearrangement links TRBV7-9 to TRBJ2-3; D is perhaps TRBD1 (7 bases). CDR1 and CDR2 from the germline V gene are SEHNR and FQNEAQ (reference sequence). V lost 5 bases to trimming and J lost 6 bases, with 18 bases between them. This CDR3 is built from 15 residues. The CDR3: CASSPRGAGTDTQYF. The CDR3 DNA is TGTGCCAGCAGCCCCAGGGGGGCGGGAACTGATACGCAGTATTTT.

The rearrangement uses TRBV4-3 and TRBJ1-4, with D unclear. V was shortened by 4 bases and J by 3 bases, with 18 bases between the two germline ends. Germline V gene lookup returns CDR1 LGHNA and CDR2 YSLEER. This CDR3 has 17 residues. The DNA for the CDR3 is TGCGCCAGCAGCCCTCAAAAAAGTGGACTGTCTAATGAAAAACTGTTTTTT. It encodes CASSPQKSGLSNEKLFF.

This clone was seen a few times. The chain recombines TRBV9 with TRBJ2-2; D is perhaps TRBD2 (6 bases). Trimming took 0 bases from V and 2 from J, leaving 8 bases between them. Looked up from germline, CDR1 is SGDLS and CDR2 is YYNGEE. This CDR3 contains 15 residues. The chain's CDR3 is CASSVGGINTGELFF. CDR3 in DNA: TGTGCCAGCAGCGTAGGCGGGATTAACACCGGGGAGCTGTTTTTT.

The CDR3: CASSPQGYGYTF. The CDR3 region has the DNA TGTGCCAGCAGCCCGCAGGGTTATGGCTACACCTTC. The V gene is TRBV7-9, the J gene TRBJ1-2; D perhaps matches TRBD1 (5 bases). The CDR3 loop spans 12 amino acids. Germline V gene lookup returns CDR1 SEHNR and CDR2 FQNEAQ (reference sequence). The V and J ends lost 5 bases and 5 bases respectively, with 9 bases between them.

This clone appeared a few times. This chain links TRBV6-1 with TRBJ1-1, with 8 bases lining up with TRBD1. The CDR3 has 15 amino acids. CDR1 and CDR2 from the germline V gene are MNHNS and SASEGT. The V gene end was trimmed by 5 bases and the J gene end by 8 bases; junction bases not matched to a gene: 13. The CDR3 DNA reads as TGTGCCAGCAGTCTCCGGGACAGGCCAGTAACCGAAGCTTTCTTT. It codes for CASSLRDRPVTEAFF.

This clone was counted only a few times. Sequence at one end of the junction differs from germline and may be a read error. The chain combines TRBV7-9 with TRBJ2-7; 8 nucleotides match TRBD1. CDR1 is SEHNR, CDR2 FQNEAQ, per germline (reference sequence). The CDR3 is 12 residues long. CDR3 residues: CASSPQGAGTHF. The CDR3 coding sequence is TGTGCCAGCAGTCCCCAGGGGGCAGGGACGCACTTC.

This clone was seen more than once but under ten times. The V and J genes are TRBV11-3 and TRBJ2-7; D ambiguous. Trimming shortened V by 3 bases and J by 3 bases, and 9 bases separated the two germline ends. The CDR3 length is 13 residues. The germline gives CDR1 SGHNT, CDR2 YENEEA. CDR3 protein: CASSFDTIYEQYF. The CDR3 DNA sequence: TGTGCCAGCAGCTTCGACACCATCTACGAGCAGTACTTC.

This clone was observed a few times. The V call is TRBV5-4, the J call TRBJ2-7; possibly TRBD2 for D (5 bases). V was clipped by 4 bases and J by 5 bases, with 16 bases between them. CDR3 size: 14 residues. Germline V gives CDR1 SGHNT, CDR2 YYREEE (reference sequence). The CDR3 nucleotides are TGTGCCAGCAGCCCTAAATCGGGGAAGGACGAGCAGTACTTC. Translation gives CASSPKSGKDEQYF.